A selection of T cell receptor beta chains follows, all from one sample in a study of cytomegalovirus exposure and HLA in healthy donors. Here immunoSEQ multiplex PCR was the method, and the copy in TCRdb shows in-frame clones only, minus some. The sample table sets out some 130,000 clones. Material: PBMCs. These receptors came from a woman aged 55-70 years in good health and CMV-seronegative. Both conserved end residues are part of each CDR3. Each record gives: D gene, J gene, V gene, CDR3 DNA, CDR3 protein. The D gene is left open where the match is weak.

d_gene: TRBD2
j_gene: TRBJ2-7
v_gene: TRBV10-2
CDR3nt: TGCGCCAGCAGCCTCCCTCCGACTAGCCCGAGGACCTACGAGCAGTACTTC
CDR3aa: CASSLPPTSPRTYEQYF

d_gene: TRBD2
j_gene: TRBJ2-4
v_gene: TRBV19
CDR3nt: TGTGCCAGTGGGACGGTAGCGGGGGGAAACATTCAGTACTTC
CDR3aa: CASGTVAGGNIQYF

d_gene: TRBD2
j_gene: TRBJ2-6
v_gene: TRBV9
CDR3nt: TGTGCCAGCCTAGCGGGCAGCCCGACGGGGGGGGCCAACGTCCTGACTTTC
CDR3aa: CASLAGSPTGGANVLTF

d_gene: TRBD2
j_gene: TRBJ2-5
v_gene: TRBV11-1
CDR3nt: TGTGCCAGCAGCTTAGCGACTAGCATGGAGACCCAGTACTTC
CDR3aa: CASSLATSMETQYF

d_gene: NA
j_gene: TRBJ2-5
v_gene: TRBV2
CDR3nt: TGTGCCAGCGGTGACCTAACTATGGGCGGAGGAGAGACCCAGTACTTC
CDR3aa: CASGDLTMGGGETQYF

d_gene: TRBD1
j_gene: TRBJ2-5
v_gene: TRBV7-7
CDR3nt: TGTGCTAGCAGCTTAGGTGGGACAGGGTACGAGACCCAGTACTTC
CDR3aa: CASSLGGTGYETQYF

d_gene: TRBD2
j_gene: TRBJ2-5
v_gene: TRBV7-9
CDR3nt: TGTGCCAGCAGCCCCAGGCGGGGGGGGCAAGAGACCCAGTACTTC
CDR3aa: CASSPRRGGQETQYF

d_gene: NA
j_gene: TRBJ1-4
v_gene: TRBV28
CDR3nt: TGTGCCAGCAGTCCTCGGGAGTCTTACACGGATGAAAAACTGTTTTTT
CDR3aa: CASSPRESYTDEKLFF

d_gene: NA
j_gene: TRBJ1-1
v_gene: TRBV5-4
CDR3nt: TGTGCCAGCAGCGGCGGGACCATAAATGAAGCTTTCTTT
CDR3aa: CASSGGTINEAFF

d_gene: TRBD1
j_gene: TRBJ1-5
v_gene: TRBV4-1
CDR3nt: TGCGCCAGCAGCCAACAGGGGGCCGGGCAGCCCCAGCATTTT
CDR3aa: CASSQQGAGQPQHF

d_gene: NA
j_gene: TRBJ2-2
v_gene: TRBV9
CDR3nt: TGTGCCAGCAGCGCACAGACCGGGGAGCTGTTTTTT
CDR3aa: CASSAQTGELFF

d_gene: TRBD1
j_gene: TRBJ1-5
v_gene: TRBV5-8
CDR3nt: TGTGCCAGCAGCACGGACAGGCGGCATCAGCCCCAGCATTTT
CDR3aa: CASSTDRRHQPQHF

d_gene: NA
j_gene: TRBJ2-3
v_gene: TRBV14
CDR3nt: TGTGCCAGCAGCCTGGGACACCCAACGTCGCCAGATACGCAGTATTTT
CDR3aa: CASSLGHPTSPDTQYF

d_gene: TRBD1
j_gene: TRBJ2-5
v_gene: TRBV7-9
CDR3nt: TGTGCCAGCAGCTTGGCTGGACAGGGAAGAGAGACCCAGTACTTC
CDR3aa: CASSLAGQGRETQYF

d_gene: TRBD1
j_gene: TRBJ2-7
v_gene: TRBV11-1
CDR3nt: TGTGCCAGCAGCTTGGGAGACAGGGGCGCCTACGAGCAGTACTTC
CDR3aa: CASSLGDRGAYEQYF